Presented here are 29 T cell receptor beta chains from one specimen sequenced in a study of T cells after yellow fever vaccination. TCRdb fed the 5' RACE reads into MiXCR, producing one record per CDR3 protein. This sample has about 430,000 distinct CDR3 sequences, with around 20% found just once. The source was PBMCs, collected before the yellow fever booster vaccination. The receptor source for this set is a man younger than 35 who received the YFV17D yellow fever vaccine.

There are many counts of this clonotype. As DNA, the CDR3 is TGTGCCAGCAGCCCAAATAGCAATCAGCCCCAGCATTTT. Residues: CASSPNSNQPQHF. The chain has TRBV6-5 and TRBJ1-5, with no clear D. The germline V gene encodes CDR1 MNHEY and CDR2 SVGAGI. V gave up 6 bases and J gave up 0 bases, with 6 bases separating them. The CDR3 runs to 13 residues.

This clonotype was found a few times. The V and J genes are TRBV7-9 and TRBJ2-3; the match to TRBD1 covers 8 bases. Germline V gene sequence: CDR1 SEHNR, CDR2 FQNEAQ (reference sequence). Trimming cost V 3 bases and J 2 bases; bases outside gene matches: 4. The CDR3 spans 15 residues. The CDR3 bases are TGTGCCAGCAGCTTTAACAGGGGGTACACAGATACGCAGTATTTT. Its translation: CASSFNRGYTDTQYF.

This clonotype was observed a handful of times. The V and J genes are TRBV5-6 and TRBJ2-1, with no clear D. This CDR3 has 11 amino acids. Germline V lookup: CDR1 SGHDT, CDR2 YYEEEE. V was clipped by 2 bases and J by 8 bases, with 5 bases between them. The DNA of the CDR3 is TGTGCCAGCAGCTTTTTTTATGAGCAGTTCTTC. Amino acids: CASSFFYEQFF.

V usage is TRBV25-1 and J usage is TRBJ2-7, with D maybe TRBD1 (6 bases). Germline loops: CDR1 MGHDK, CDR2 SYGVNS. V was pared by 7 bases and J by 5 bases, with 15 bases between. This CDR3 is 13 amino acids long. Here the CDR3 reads CASIGGRGNEQYF. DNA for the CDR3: TGTGCCAGCATTGGGGGCAGAGGGAACGAGCAGTACTTC.

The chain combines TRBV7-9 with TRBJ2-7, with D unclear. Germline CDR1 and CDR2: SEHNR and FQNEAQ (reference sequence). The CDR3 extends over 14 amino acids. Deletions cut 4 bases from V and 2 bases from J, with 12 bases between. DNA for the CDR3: TGTGCCAGCAGCTCTCCAGGACGGCCCTACGAGCAGTACTTC. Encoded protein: CASSSPGRPYEQYF.

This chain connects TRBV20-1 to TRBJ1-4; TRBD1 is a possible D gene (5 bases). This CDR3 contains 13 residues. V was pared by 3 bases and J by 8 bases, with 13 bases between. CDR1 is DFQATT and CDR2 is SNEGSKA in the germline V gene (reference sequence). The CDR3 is CSASQGSGEKLFF. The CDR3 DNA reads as TGCAGTGCTAGTCAGGGCTCCGGCGAAAAACTGTTTTTT.

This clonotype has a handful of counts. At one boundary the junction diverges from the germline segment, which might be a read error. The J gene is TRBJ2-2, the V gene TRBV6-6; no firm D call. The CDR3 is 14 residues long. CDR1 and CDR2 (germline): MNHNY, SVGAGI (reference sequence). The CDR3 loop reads CASSQTANAGELFF. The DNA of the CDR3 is TGTGCCAGCAGCCAGACTGCGAACGCCGGGGAGCTGTTTTTT.

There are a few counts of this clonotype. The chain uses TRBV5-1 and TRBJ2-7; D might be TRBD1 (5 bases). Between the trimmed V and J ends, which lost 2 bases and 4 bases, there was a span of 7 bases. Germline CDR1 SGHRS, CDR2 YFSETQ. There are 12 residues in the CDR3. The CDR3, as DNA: TGCGCCAGCAGCTTAGACAGATACGAGCAGTACTTC. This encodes CASSLDRYEQYF.

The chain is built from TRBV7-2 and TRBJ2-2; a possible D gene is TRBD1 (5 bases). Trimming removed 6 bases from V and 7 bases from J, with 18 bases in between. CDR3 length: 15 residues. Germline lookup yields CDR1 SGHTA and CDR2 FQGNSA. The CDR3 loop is CASSFDRPPNGELFF. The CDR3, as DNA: TGTGCCAGCAGTTTTGACAGACCTCCTAACGGGGAGCTGTTTTTT.

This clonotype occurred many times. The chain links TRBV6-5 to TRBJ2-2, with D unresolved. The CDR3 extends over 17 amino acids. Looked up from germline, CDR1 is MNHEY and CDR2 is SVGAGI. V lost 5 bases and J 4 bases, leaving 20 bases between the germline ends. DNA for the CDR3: TGTGCCAGCAGTCTCTACCCCGTGGTGGCCGGCACCGGGGAGCTGTTTTTT. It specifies CASSLYPVVAGTGELFF.

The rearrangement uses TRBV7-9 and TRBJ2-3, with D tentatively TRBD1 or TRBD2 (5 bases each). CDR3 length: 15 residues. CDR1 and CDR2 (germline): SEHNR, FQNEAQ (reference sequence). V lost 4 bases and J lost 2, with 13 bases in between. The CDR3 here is CASSSGLGTTDTQYF. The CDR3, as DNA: TGTGCCAGCAGCTCAGGGCTGGGGACCACAGATACGCAGTATTTT.

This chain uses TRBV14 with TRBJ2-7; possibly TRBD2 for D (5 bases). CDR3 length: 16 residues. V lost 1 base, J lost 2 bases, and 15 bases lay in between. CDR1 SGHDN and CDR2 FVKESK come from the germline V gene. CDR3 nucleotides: TGTGCCAGCAGCCAAGGCCCATCCGGGAATACCTACGAGCAGTACTTC. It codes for CASSQGPSGNTYEQYF.

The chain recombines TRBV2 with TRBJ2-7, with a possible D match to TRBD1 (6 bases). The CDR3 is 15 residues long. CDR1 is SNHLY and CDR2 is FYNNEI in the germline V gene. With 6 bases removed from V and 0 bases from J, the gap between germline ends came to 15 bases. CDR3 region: CASSDVGHPSYEQYF. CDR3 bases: TGTGCCAGCAGCGACGTGGGACACCCCTCCTACGAGCAGTACTTC.

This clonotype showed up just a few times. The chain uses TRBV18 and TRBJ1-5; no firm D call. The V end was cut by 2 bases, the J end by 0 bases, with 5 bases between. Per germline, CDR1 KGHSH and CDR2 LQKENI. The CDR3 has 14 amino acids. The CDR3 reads CASSPGISNQPQHF. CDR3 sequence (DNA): TGTGCCAGCTCACCAGGGATTAGCAATCAGCCCCAGCATTTT.

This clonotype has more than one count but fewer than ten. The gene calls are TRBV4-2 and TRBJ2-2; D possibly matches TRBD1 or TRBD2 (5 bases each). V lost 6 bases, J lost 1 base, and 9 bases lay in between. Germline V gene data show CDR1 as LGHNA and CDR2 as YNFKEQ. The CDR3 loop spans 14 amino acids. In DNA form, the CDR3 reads TGTGCCAGCAGACGGGACGAGAACACCGGGGAGCTGTTTTTT. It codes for CASRRDENTGELFF.

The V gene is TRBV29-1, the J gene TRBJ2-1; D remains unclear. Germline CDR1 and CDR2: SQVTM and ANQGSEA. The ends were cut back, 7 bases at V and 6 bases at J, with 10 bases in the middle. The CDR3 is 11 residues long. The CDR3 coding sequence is TGCAGCGCCTGGACCAGCAATGAGCAGTTCTTC. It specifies CSAWTSNEQFF.

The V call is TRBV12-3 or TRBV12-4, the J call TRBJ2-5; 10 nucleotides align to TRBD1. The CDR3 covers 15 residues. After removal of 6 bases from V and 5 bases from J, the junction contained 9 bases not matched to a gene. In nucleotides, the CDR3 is TGTGCCAGCAGGCGGGACAGGGGAGTAATGGAGACCCAGTACTTC. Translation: CASRRDRGVMETQYF.

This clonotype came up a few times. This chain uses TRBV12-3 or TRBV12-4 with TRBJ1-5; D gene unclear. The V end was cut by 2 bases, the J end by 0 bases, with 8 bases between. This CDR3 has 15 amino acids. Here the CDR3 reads CASSLNRDSNQPQHF. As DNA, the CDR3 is TGTGCCAGCAGTTTAAACAGAGATAGCAATCAGCCCCAGCATTTT.

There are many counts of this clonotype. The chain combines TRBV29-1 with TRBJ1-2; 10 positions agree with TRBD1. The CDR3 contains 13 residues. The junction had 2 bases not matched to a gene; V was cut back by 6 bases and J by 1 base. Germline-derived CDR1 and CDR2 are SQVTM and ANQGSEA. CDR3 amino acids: CSVRTGGNYGYTF. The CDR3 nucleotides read TGCAGCGTCCGGACAGGGGGTAACTATGGCTACACCTTC.

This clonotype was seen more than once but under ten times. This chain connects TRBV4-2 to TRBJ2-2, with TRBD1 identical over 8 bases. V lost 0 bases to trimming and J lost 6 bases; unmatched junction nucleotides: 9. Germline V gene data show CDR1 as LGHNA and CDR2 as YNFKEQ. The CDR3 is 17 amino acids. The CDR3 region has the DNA TGTGCCAGCAGCCAAGATCCTACAGGGGGGTTGTCCGGGGAGCTGTTTTTT. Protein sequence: CASSQDPTGGLSGELFF.

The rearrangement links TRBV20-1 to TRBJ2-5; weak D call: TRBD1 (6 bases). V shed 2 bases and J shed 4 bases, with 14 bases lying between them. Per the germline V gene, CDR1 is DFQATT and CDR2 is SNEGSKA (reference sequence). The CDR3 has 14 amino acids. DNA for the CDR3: TGCAGTGCTAGAAACAGGGTAATGAGAGAGACCCAGTACTTC. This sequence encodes CSARNRVMRETQYF.

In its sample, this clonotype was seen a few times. The CDR3 here is CSASPQGPYEQYV. In nucleotides, the CDR3 is TGCAGTGCTAGCCCACAGGGCCCATACGAGCAGTACGTC. The V gene is TRBV20-1, the J gene TRBJ2-7, with TRBD1 as a possible D gene (6 bases). CDR3 length equals 13 residues. Germline V gene data show CDR1 as DFQATT and CDR2 as SNEGSKA (reference sequence). V lost 3 bases, J lost 4 bases, and 13 bases lay in between.

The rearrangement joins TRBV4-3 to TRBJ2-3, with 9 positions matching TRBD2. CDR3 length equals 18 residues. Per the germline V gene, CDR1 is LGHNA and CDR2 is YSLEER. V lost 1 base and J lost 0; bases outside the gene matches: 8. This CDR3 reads CASSQAASGAGSTDTQYF. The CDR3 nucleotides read TGCGCCAGCAGCCAAGCGGCTAGCGGGGCCGGGAGCACAGATACGCAGTATTTT.

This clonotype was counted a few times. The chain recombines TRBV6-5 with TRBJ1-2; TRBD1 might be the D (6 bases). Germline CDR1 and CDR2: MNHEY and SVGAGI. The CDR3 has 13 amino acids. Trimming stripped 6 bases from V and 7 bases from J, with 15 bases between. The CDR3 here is CASSPRGQGGYTF. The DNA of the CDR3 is TGTGCCAGCAGCCCTCGGGGGCAAGGTGGCTACACCTTC.

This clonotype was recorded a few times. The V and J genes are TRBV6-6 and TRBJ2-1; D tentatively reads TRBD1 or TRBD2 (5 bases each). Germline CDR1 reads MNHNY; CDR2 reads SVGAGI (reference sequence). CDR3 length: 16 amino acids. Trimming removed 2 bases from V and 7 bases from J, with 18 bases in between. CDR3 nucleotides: TGTGCCAGCAGTTACACACCTTCCGGGACGGATAATGAGCAGTTCTTC. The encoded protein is CASSYTPSGTDNEQFF.

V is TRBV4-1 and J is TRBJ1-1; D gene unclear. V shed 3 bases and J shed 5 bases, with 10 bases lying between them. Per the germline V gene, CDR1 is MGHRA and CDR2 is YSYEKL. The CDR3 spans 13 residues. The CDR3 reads CASSQLPGTEAFF. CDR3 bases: TGCGCCAGCAGCCAGTTGCCAGGAACTGAAGCTTTCTTT.

The CDR3 DNA follows: TGTGCCAGCTCACCAGGTAGCGGGGATACGCAGTATTTT. It yields the protein CASSPGSGDTQYF. V is TRBV18 and J is TRBJ2-3, with TRBD2 identical over 7 bases. Trimming took 2 bases from V and 6 from J; bases not matched to a gene: 2. CDR3 length equals 13 residues. CDR1 and CDR2 (germline): KGHSH, LQKENI.

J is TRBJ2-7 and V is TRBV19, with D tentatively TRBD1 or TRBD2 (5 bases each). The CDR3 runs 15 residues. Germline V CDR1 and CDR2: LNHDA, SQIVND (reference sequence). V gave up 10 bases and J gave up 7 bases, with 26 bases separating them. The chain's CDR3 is CATYTGRLVDIEQYV. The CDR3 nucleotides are TGTGCCACTTATACGGGGCGTCTCGTCGATATTGAGCAGTACGTC.

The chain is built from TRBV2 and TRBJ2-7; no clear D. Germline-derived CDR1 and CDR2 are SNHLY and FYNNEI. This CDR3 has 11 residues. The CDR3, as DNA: TGTGCCAGCAGTGAAGAGGGCGAGCAGGACGTC. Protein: CASSEEGEQDV.